Included here is one T cell receptor (beta chain) sequence, with context. Sample treatment: some 19 received Ad26.COV2.S at low or high dose, single or two shots; roughly five received placebo; per-sample allocation not given. The samples date from day 63 after the first vaccine or placebo injection. The table came from immunoSEQ multiplex PCR; TCRdb's copy has only in-frame clones and leaves some out. The data hold roughly 330,000 clones, with roughly nine tenths observed a single time. Germline values: CDR1 LNHDA, CDR2 SQIVND (reference sequence). Trimming left V 4 bases short and J 7 bases short, with 19 bases between. This CDR3 contains 15 residues. These data come from a study of Ad26.COV2.S vaccination and SARS-CoV-2 variants.

The source material was peripheral blood, sampled in a trial of Ad26.COV2.S vaccine versus placebo. J is TRBJ1-2 and V is TRBV19; D gene unclear. This clonotype originated in a person between 18 and 60 years old who received the Ad26.COV2.S COVID-19 vaccine or a placebo. CDR3 sequence reads: CASSKTAGSGIGYTF. DNA of the CDR3: TGTGCCAGTAGTAAAACGGCAGGTAGCGGCATTGGCTACACCTTC.